Following are 13 T cell receptor beta chains from one sample sequenced in a study of metastatic and nonmetastatic thyroid tumors. Using MiXCR, TCRdb reanalyzed the PCR reads. This table holds 8,500 to 13,000 clones, less than 30% found once. Prior to thyroid surgery, none of the patients had received any treatment. Sequenced: tumor tissue. Receptors were obtained from a female donor with papillary thyroid cancer or a benign thyroid nodule (not recorded which). Some clones in this sample may be carry-over from other donors' samples.

This clone was observed many times. Since a much larger clone is just one base distant, this may be a read error. This chain joins TRBV19 and TRBJ2-3; 15 positions agree with TRBD2. Per the germline V gene, CDR1 is LNHDA and CDR2 is SQIVND (reference sequence). The CDR3 spans 15 residues. The CDR3 DNA follows: TGTGCCAGTAGCGGACTAGCGGGAGGGTCAGATACGCAGTGTTTT. This translates into CASSGLAGGSDTQCF.

This clone showed up just a few times. This rearrangement joins TRBV10-2 to TRBJ1-5, with unresolved D. The length of the CDR3 is 17 residues. Trimming removed 2 bases from V and 0 bases from J, with 14 bases in between. Germline V gives CDR1 WSHSY, CDR2 SAAADI. The CDR3 loop reads CASSEGQDYYSNQPQHF. For the CDR3, the DNA is TGCGCCAGCAGTGAGGGGCAGGACTACTATAGCAATCAGCCCCAGCATTTT.

In its sample, this clone ranks as medium-sized. V gene TRBV6-1 combines with J gene TRBJ2-3, with a possible D match to TRBD2 (6 bases). The CDR3 has 13 residues. The V end lost 5 bases, the J end lost 5 bases, and 11 bases lay between the germline ends. Germline V gene data show CDR1 as MNHNS and CDR2 as SASEGT. In DNA, the CDR3 is TGTGCCAGCAGTCCCATTAGCGGAGATACGCAGTATTTT. The encoded protein is CASSPISGDTQYF.

This clone has more than one count but fewer than ten. This rearrangement joins TRBV6-2 or TRBV6-3 to TRBJ2-7; 7 bases fit TRBD1. V dropped 4 bases and J dropped 9; count of bases not matched to a gene: 9. Looked up from germline, CDR1 is MNHEY and CDR2 is SVGEGT. CDR3 size: 13 residues. The CDR3 bases are TGTGCCAGCAGTTCATCGACAGGGATAAGGCAGTACTTC. Protein product: CASSSSTGIRQYF.

A single count supports this clone. The rearrangement links TRBV11-2 to TRBJ2-2; D call uncertain. This CDR3 has 14 residues. Looked up from germline, CDR1 is SGHAT and CDR2 is FQNNGV. The V and J ends lost 2 bases and 4 bases respectively, with 8 bases between them. CDR3 residues: CASSLQRITGELFF. In DNA form, the CDR3 reads TGTGCCAGCAGCTTACAGAGGATCACCGGGGAGCTGTTTTTT.

This clone turned up a few times. The chain is built from TRBV19 and TRBJ1-1; D is undetermined. Between the trimmed V and J ends, which lost 3 bases and 8 bases, there was a span of 10 bases. The CDR3 is made up of 12 amino acids. Germline V gene lookup returns CDR1 LNHDA and CDR2 SQIVND (reference sequence). CDR3 protein: CASSIGLVEAFF. CDR3 nucleotides: TGTGCCAGTAGTATTGGGCTTGTGGAAGCTTTCTTT. Combining the CDR3 with reference TRBV19 and TRBJ1-1 gives the whole variable domain DGGITQSPKYLFRKEGQNVTLSCEQNLNHDAMYWYRQDPGQGLRLIYYSQIVNDFQKGDIAEGYSVSREKKESFPLTVTSAQKNPTAFYLCASSIGLVEAFFGQGTRLTVV.

This clone appeared a few times. The chain uses TRBV6-5 and TRBJ1-2; D gene uncertain. V lost 9 bases and J lost 4, with 6 bases in between. This CDR3 spans 10 amino acids. CDR1 and CDR2 from the germline V gene are MNHEY and SVGAGI. Written as DNA, the CDR3 is TGTGCCAGTCAAGCCTATGGCTACACCTTC. Encoded protein: CASQAYGYTF.

This clone came up many times. The V and J genes are TRBV10-3 and TRBJ2-7; 8 bases match TRBD1. Trimming removed 2 bases from V and 6 bases from J; junction bases left unmatched: 3. This CDR3 is 13 amino acids long. Germline V lookup: CDR1 ENHRY, CDR2 SYGVKD. The CDR3 region has the DNA TGTGCCATCAGTGAGGCAGGGGGCTCCGAGCAGTACTTC. It is translated as CAISEAGGSEQYF.

The chain links TRBV20-1 to TRBJ2-7, with 7 bases matching TRBD2. Trimming cost V 0 bases and J 6 bases; bases outside gene matches: 11. There are 15 residues in the CDR3. Germline CDR1 and CDR2: DFQATT and SNEGSKA (reference sequence). In DNA form, the CDR3 reads TGCAGTGCTAGAGACGAAAGCGGGATTCTTTCCGAGCAGTACTTC. Translated, it gives CSARDESGILSEQYF.

This clone was detected only a few times. V gene TRBV12-3 or TRBV12-4 combines with J gene TRBJ2-1; 14 bases map to TRBD2. This CDR3 has 14 residues. J was trimmed by 7 bases and V by 6 bases; bases with no gene match: 2. CDR3 DNA sequence: TGTGCCAGCAGGACTAGCGGGAGGGGAAATGAGCAGTTCTTC. Translating gives CASRTSGRGNEQFF.

This clone was counted only a few times. The chain uses TRBV12-3 or TRBV12-4 and TRBJ2-3; the match to TRBD2 covers 8 bases. The CDR3 is 16 amino acids. J lost 0 bases, V lost 6 bases, and 8 bases had no gene match. CDR3 sequence (DNA): TGTGCCAGCAGCCCTACACCTAGCGGGAGCACAGATACGCAGTATTTT. It codes for CASSPTPSGSTDTQYF.

This clone was seen more than once but under ten times. The chain uses TRBV6-5 and TRBJ2-1, with D perhaps TRBD2 (6 bases). Germline V CDR1 and CDR2: MNHEY, SVGAGI. CDR3 length equals 14 residues. Trimming removed 1 base at V and 6 bases at J, with 10 bases between. CDR3 sequence: CASSYLLGGNEQFF. The CDR3, as DNA: TGTGCCAGCAGTTACTTGTTGGGGGGCAATGAGCAGTTCTTC.

This clone came up a few times. V gene TRBV6-1 combines with J gene TRBJ2-1; 15 nucleotides match TRBD2. Germline-derived CDR1 and CDR2 are MNHNS and SASEGT. This CDR3 is 15 amino acids long. Trimming at V came to 6 bases and at J to 6 bases, leaving 3 bases not matched to a gene. CDR3: CASSEGLAGGNEQFF. CDR3 coding DNA: TGTGCCAGCAGCGAGGGACTAGCGGGAGGCAATGAGCAGTTCTTC.